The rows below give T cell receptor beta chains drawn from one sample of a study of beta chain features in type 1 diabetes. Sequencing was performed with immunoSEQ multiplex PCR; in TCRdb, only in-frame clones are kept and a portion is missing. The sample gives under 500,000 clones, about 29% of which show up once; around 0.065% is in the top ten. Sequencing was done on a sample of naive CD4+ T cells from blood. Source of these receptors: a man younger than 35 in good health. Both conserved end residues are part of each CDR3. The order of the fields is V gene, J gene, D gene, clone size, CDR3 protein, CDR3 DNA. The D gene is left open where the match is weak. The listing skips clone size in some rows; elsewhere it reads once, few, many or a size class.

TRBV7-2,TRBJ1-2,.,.,CASSLSGQYYGYTF,TGTGCCAGCAGCTTAAGCGGACAGTACTATGGCTACACCTTC
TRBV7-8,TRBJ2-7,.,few,CASSLAPVYEQYF,TGTGCCAGCAGCTTAGCTCCCGTCTACGAGCAGTACTTC
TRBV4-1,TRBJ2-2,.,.,CASSQVQGRYGELFF,TGCGCCAGCAGCCAGGTACAGGGTAGGTACGGGGAGCTGTTTTTT
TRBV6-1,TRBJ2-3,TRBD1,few,CASSWDREKHTQYF,TGTGCCAGCAGTTGGGACAGGGAGAAACATACGCAGTATTTT
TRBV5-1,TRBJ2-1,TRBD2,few,CASSLVLAGPNEQFF,TGCGCCAGCAGCTTGGTACTAGCGGGACCGAATGAGCAGTTCTTC
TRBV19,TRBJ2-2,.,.,CASSIPAATGELFF,TGTGCCAGTAGTATACCAGCGGCCACCGGGGAGCTGTTTTTT
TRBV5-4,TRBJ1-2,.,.,CASSLDSGLNYGYTF,TGTGCCAGCAGCTTGGATTCAGGGCTGAACTATGGCTACACCTTC
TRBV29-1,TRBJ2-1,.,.,CSVFSHSPSSYNEQFF,TGCAGCGTTTTCTCTCACAGTCCTAGCTCCTACAATGAGCAGTTCTTC
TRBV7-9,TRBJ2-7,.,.,CASSLVVYEQYF,TGTGCCAGCAGCTTAGTGGTCTACGAGCAGTACTTC
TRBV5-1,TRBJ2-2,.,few,CASSQTGMNGELFF,TGCGCCAGCAGCCAAACAGGGATGAACGGGGAGCTGTTTTTT
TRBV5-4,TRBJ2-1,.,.,CASSFAGSILYNEQFF,TGTGCCAGCAGCTTTGCGGGATCCATACTCTACAATGAGCAGTTCTTC
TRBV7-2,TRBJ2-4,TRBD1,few,CASSWAGQGYIQYF,TGTGCCAGCAGCTGGGCGGGACAGGGCTACATTCAGTACTTC
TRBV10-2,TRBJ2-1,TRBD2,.,CATQSGSYNEQFF,TGCGCCACCCAAAGCGGGAGCTACAATGAGCAGTTCTTC
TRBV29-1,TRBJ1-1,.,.,CSFGEGRDTEAFF,TGCAGCTTTGGAGAGGGGAGGGACACTGAAGCTTTCTTT
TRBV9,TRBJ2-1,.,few,CASSARGVYNEQFF,TGTGCCAGCAGCGCCAGGGGTGTATACAATGAGCAGTTCTTC
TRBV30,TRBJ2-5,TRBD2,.,CAWTPAGRYATQYF,TGTGCCTGGACGCCAGCGGGACGGTACGCGACCCAGTACTTC
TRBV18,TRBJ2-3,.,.,CASSPLDSTDTQYF,TGTGCCAGCTCACCACTCGATAGCACAGATACGCAGTATTTT
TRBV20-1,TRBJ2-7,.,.,CSAASYEQYF,TGCAGTGCTGCCAGCTACGAGCAGTACTTC
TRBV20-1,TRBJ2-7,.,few,CSASGPYEQYF,TGCAGTGCTAGTGGGCCCTACGAGCAGTACTTC
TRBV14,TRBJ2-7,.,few,CASSQPGRSEQYF,TGTGCCAGCAGCCAGCCAGGGAGGAGCGAGCAGTACTTC
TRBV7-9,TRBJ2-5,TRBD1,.,CASSLFRGPQETQYF,TGTGCCAGCAGCTTGTTTAGGGGGCCCCAAGAGACCCAGTACTTC